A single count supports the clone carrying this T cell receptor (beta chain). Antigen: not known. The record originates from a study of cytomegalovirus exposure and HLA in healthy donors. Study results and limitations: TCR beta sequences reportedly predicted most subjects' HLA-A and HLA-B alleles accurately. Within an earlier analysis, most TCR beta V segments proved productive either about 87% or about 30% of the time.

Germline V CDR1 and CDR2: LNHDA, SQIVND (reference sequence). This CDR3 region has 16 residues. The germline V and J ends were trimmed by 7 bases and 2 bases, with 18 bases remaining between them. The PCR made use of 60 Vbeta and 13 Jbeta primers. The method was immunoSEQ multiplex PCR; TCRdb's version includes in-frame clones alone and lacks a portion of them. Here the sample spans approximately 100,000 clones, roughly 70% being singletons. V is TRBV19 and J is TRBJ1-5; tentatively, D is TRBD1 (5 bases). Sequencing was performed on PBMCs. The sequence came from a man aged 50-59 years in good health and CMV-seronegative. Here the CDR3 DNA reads TGTGCCAGTACCCTATGGGGGGGGTTGGGCAATCAGCCCCAGCATTTT. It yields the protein CASTLWGGLGNQPQHF.